The following is a TCR beta chain sequence with its context. Its antigen remains unidentified. Noted time point: week 23, last vaccination. Every vaccine dose comprised 300 ug of mutant IDH1 20-mer peptide plus topical imiquimod. Profiled with immunoSEQ multiplex PCR; TCRdb holds only in-frame clones, not every one. The sample lists tens of thousands of clones; about three quarters were seen once. The CDR3 has 14 residues. The junction had 10 bases not matched to a gene; V was cut back by 5 bases and J by 7 bases. Germline V gives CDR1 MNHEY, CDR2 SMNVEV (reference sequence). The data were obtained in a study of a mutant IDH1 vaccine in newly diagnosed glioma. Study findings and constraints: Of all patients, under 95% showed vaccine-induced immune responses.

The source is a man between 50 and 59 years old with glioma. Sequences were derived from PBMCs, sampled from a glioma patient whose treatment included an IDH1 peptide vaccine. This chain links TRBV27 with TRBJ1-1, with 7 bases matching TRBD1. The CDR3 DNA sequence: TGTGCCAGCAGTAGACAGGGATCAGGTAATGAAGCTTTCTTT. Its protein product is CASSRQGSGNEAFF.